The present entry profiles one T cell receptor beta chain with its context. The repertoire was sequenced with immunoSEQ multiplex PCR; TCRdb's copy has only in-frame clones and lacks some. The sample consists of a few hundred thousand clones, about 87% of them appearing once. The data derive from a study of blood T cell repertoires in COVID-19. Unmatched junction bases numbered 7, after V lost 6 bases and J lost 0 bases. The CDR3 spans 15 residues. Germline CDR1 and CDR2: KGHSH and LQKENI. The sample comprised PBMCs or T cells enriched from blood (not recorded which). The receptor comes from a man aged 30 to 45 who had recovered from COVID-19. The V call is TRBV18, the J call TRBJ1-1; TRBD1 matches 7 bases. CDR3: CASSPPGGMNTEAFF. As DNA, the CDR3 is TGTGCCAGCTCGCCTCCAGGGGGGATGAACACTGAAGCTTTCTTT.